The source of this T cell receptor (beta chain) is a study of T cells in Graves' hyperthyroidism and ophthalmopathy. In its sample, this clonotype was seen many times. Its cognate antigen is unknown. The TCR beta CDR3 regions underwent amplification using RNA transcripts as the source. An initial round of RT-PCR targeting the TCR CDR3 relied on the HTBI primer set. MiXCR, applied by TCRdb to the multiplex PCR reads, yields one record per CDR3 protein. The sample shows some 560,000 distinct CDR3 sequences, around 13% of them seen only once. The junction had 7 bases not matched to a gene; V was cut back by 2 bases and J by 4 bases. Germline V lookup: CDR1 DFQATT, CDR2 SNEGSKA (reference sequence). The CDR3 is 15 amino acids. Study outcomes and limitations: Within blood appeared most thyroid clonotypes that had expanded above 0.001.

This receptor was obtained from a woman between 35 and 50 years old with Graves' hyperthyroidism. Sequencing was carried out using blood. The V and J genes are TRBV20-1 and TRBJ2-5; 10 bases align to TRBD2. CDR3 DNA: TGCAGTGCTAGAACGGGACTAGCGTTTCGAGAGACCCAGTACTTC. Translated: CSARTGLAFRETQYF.